This TCR beta chain is drawn from a study of blood T cell repertoires in COVID-19. Germline V lookup: CDR1 LGHDT, CDR2 YNNKEL (reference sequence). Germline trimming cut 1 base from V and 1 base from J; bases unmatched to any gene: 0. The CDR3 runs 15 residues. Methods used by the authors: Researchers report that nucleated cell counts were estimated from reference gene primer amplification. Data came from immunoSEQ multiplex PCR; TCRdb stores just in-frame clones and leaves some out. From that table come the V and J calls and clone size; the DNA was used to work out D and trimming. The sample has hundreds of thousands of clones, about 88% seen once. Seattle patient enrollment occurred during active infection, with longitudinal follow-up thereafter.

The specimen sequenced was peripheral blood. The origin of this receptor is a woman in her forties or fifties with COVID-19, enrolled during active disease. The rearrangement links TRBV3-1 (or the pseudogene TRBV3-2) to TRBJ2-1; 8 nucleotides agree with TRBD1. CDR3 region: CASSQGQGSYNEQFF. In nucleotides, the CDR3 is TGTGCCAGCAGCCAAGGACAGGGGTCCTACAATGAGCAGTTCTTC.